This TCR beta chain came from a study of blood T cells in healthy people across ages. On this clonotype: Its target is unknown.

A second PCR of roughly 7 to 11 cycles used a sample-barcoded 5' primer and a J-beta primer mix. TCRdb independently ran MiXCR on the 5' RACE reads; one entry per CDR3 protein. There are roughly 1,500,000 distinct CDR3 sequences in the sample; 42% occur only once, and around 8% lies in the top ten. This CDR3 contains 14 residues. The germline V gene has CDR1 DFQATT and CDR2 SNEGSKA (reference sequence). V was pared by 3 bases and J by 1 base, with 11 bases between. Regarding the study as a whole: A roughly linear fall in TCR beta diversity per million T cells was seen with increasing age. Diversity figures based on one million T cells were deemed too low.

The chain employs TRBV20-1 and TRBJ2-3; TRBD1 is a possible D gene (6 bases). The sample comprised blood. The clonotype was recovered from a woman younger than 30 in good health. CDR3 in amino acids: CSARDSLGTDTQYF. The CDR3 nucleotides read TGCAGTGCTAGGGACAGCTTAGGCACAGATACGCAGTATTTT.